These 21 T cell receptor beta chains share one sample of origin, sequenced in a study of cytomegalovirus exposure and HLA in healthy donors. The primer mix had 60 Vbeta and 13 Jbeta primers. The assay was immunoSEQ multiplex PCR, and TCRdb's table has in-frame clones only and misses some. The data hold 130,000 or so clones, with approximately 80% observed a single time. Sequenced sample: PBMCs. The receptor set was obtained from a man aged 18 to 29 in good health and CMV-seropositive.

V usage is TRBV5-4 and J usage is TRBJ2-1; 9 bases line up with TRBD2. The CDR3 covers 15 residues. Per the germline V gene, CDR1 is SGHNT and CDR2 is YYREEE (reference sequence). With V trimmed by 3 bases and J by 9 bases, 10 bases remained unmatched. The chain's CDR3 is CASSSILSGRSEQFF. The CDR3 coding sequence is TGTGCCAGCAGCTCGATCCTTAGCGGGAGAAGTGAGCAGTTCTTC.

The chain couples TRBV28 to TRBJ1-1; 7 bases fit TRBD1. The CDR3 spans 12 residues. From germline, CDR1 is MDHEN and CDR2 SYDVKM. Unmatched junction bases numbered 7, after V lost 7 bases and J lost 8 bases. The CDR3 protein is CASTPRGREAFF. CDR3 DNA: TGTGCCAGCACCCCAAGGGGGCGGGAAGCTTTCTTT.

The rearrangement links TRBV27 to TRBJ1-2, with TRBD1 matching over 7 bases. The CDR3 length is 14 residues. V lost 2 bases to trimming and J lost 4 bases; unmatched junction nucleotides: 4. Per germline, CDR1 MNHEY and CDR2 SMNVEV (reference sequence). CDR3 loop: CASSLRGQLYGYTF. The CDR3 DNA reads as TGTGCCAGCAGTTTAAGGGGACAGCTCTATGGCTACACCTTC.

The V and J genes are TRBV19 and TRBJ1-2, with D unclear. This CDR3 has 17 amino acids. The ends were cut back, 9 bases at V and 4 bases at J, with 27 bases in the middle. Per the germline V gene, CDR1 is LNHDA and CDR2 is SQIVND (reference sequence). CDR3 residues: CASTPREQYNLGYGYTF. The CDR3, as DNA: TGTGCCAGCACCCCGAGGGAACAGTACAACCTGGGCTATGGCTACACCTTC. The complete variable domain, with remaining parts taken from reference TRBV19 and TRBJ1-2, reads DGGITQSPKYLFRKEGQNVTLSCEQNLNHDAMYWYRQDPGQGLRLIYYSQIVNDFQKGDIAEGYSVSREKKESFPLTVTSAQKNPTAFYLCASTPREQYNLGYGYTFGSGTRLTVV.

V and J are TRBV6-1 and TRBJ2-5; weak D call: TRBD1 (5 bases). The CDR3 runs to 16 residues. The V end lost 2 bases, the J end lost 1 base, and 14 bases lay between the germline ends. Germline CDR1 MNHNS, CDR2 SASEGT. The CDR3, as DNA: TGTGCCAGCAGTGAATGGGTCCAGGGCCTCCAAGAGACCCAGTACTTC. This gives the protein CASSEWVQGLQETQYF.

The chain employs TRBV11-1 and TRBJ2-7; 8 bases align to TRBD1. After removal of 4 bases from V and 2 bases from J, the junction contained 7 bases not matched to a gene. CDR1 is SGHAT, CDR2 FQDESV, per germline (reference sequence). The CDR3 covers 15 residues. CDR3 protein: CASSSQGAAAYEQYF. CDR3 in DNA: TGTGCCAGCAGCTCGCAGGGGGCTGCCGCCTACGAGCAGTACTTC.

Concerning this clone itself: The germline gene is not matched at one end of the junction; a read error may be the cause. The chain joins TRBV7-9 to TRBJ1-6; 7 bases are shared with TRBD1. This CDR3 contains 18 residues. CDR1 is SEHNR and CDR2 is FQNEAQ in the germline V gene (reference sequence). The CDR3 DNA is TGTTCCAGCAGCGCTTACCGGGACAGTTACAGCTATAATTCACCCCTCCACTTT. Amino acid sequence: CSSSAYRDSYSYNSPLHF. Variable domain in full (rest from reference TRBV7-9 and TRBJ1-6): DTGVSQNPRHKITKRGQNVTFRCDPISEHNRLYWYRQTLGQGPEFLTYFQNEAQLEKSRLLSDRFSAERPKGSFSTLEIQRTEQGDSAMYLCSSSAYRDSYSYNSPLHFGNGTRLTVT.

The chain uses TRBV7-3 and TRBJ1-2; D might be TRBD1 (5 bases). Trimming pared 4 bases from V and 8 bases from J, leaving 26 bases between. Germline CDR1 SGHTA, CDR2 FQGTGA. The CDR3 length is 17 residues. The CDR3 region is CASSSHGGPNPARGYTF. The CDR3 nucleotides are TGTGCCAGCAGCTCGCACGGGGGACCTAACCCCGCGAGGGGCTACACCTTC.

V usage is TRBV19 and J usage is TRBJ2-1, with 8 bases matching TRBD2. The CDR3 loop spans 14 amino acids. Trimming removed 3 bases from V and 5 bases from J; junction bases left unmatched: 3. The germline V gene has CDR1 LNHDA and CDR2 SQIVND (reference sequence). The DNA of the CDR3 is TGTGCCAGTAGTATCTGGCGGGGGGACAATGAGCAGTTCTTC. Its translation is CASSIWRGDNEQFF. The full variable domain, rest sourced from reference TRBV19 and TRBJ2-1, is DGGITQSPKYLFRKEGQNVTLSCEQNLNHDAMYWYRQDPGQGLRLIYYSQIVNDFQKGDIAEGYSVSREKKESFPLTVTSAQKNPTAFYLCASSIWRGDNEQFFGPGTRLTVL.

Points on this clone: At one boundary the junction diverges from the germline segment, which might be a read error. V usage is TRBV7-9 and J usage is TRBJ1-5; no clear D gene. The CDR3 extends over 14 amino acids. In germline, CDR1 is SEHNR, CDR2 FQNEAQ (reference sequence). CDR3 loop: CSSSLVEGNQPQHF. The CDR3 nucleotides read TGTTCCAGCAGCTTAGTTGAGGGCAATCAGCCCCAGCATTTT.

This chain joins TRBV11-1 and TRBJ2-1, with 7 bases matching TRBD2. Germline assignment: CDR1 SGHAT and CDR2 FQDESV (reference sequence). The CDR3 is 15 amino acids. The junction had 13 bases not matched to a gene; V was cut back by 7 bases and J by 7 bases. CDR3 amino acids: CASTLRRESSNEQFF. CDR3 nucleotides: TGTGCCAGCACCCTCCGGCGGGAGTCAAGTAATGAGCAGTTCTTC. Looking up the rest from reference TRBV11-1 and TRBJ2-1 gives the full variable domain: EAEVAQSPRYKITEKSQAVAFWCDPISGHATLYWYRQILGQGPELLVQFQDESVVDDSQLPKDRFSAERLKGVDSTLKIQPAELGDSAMYLCASTLRRESSNEQFFGPGTRLTVL.

The gene calls are TRBV6-5 and TRBJ2-7; weak D call: TRBD1 (5 bases). V dropped 6 bases and J dropped 3 bases, with 12 bases sitting between them. This CDR3 region has 13 residues. Germline V gene data show CDR1 as MNHEY and CDR2 as SVGAGI. The CDR3 here is CASRGATHYEQYF. CDR3 coding DNA: TGTGCCAGCAGAGGGGCCACACACTACGAGCAGTACTTC.

V gene TRBV6-1 combines with J gene TRBJ1-4; TRBD1 aligns across 10 bases. The CDR3 consists of 15 residues. Germline V CDR1 and CDR2: MNHNS, SASEGT. With 6 bases clipped from V and 8 bases from J, the junction kept 9 bases outside the gene matches. CDR3 amino acids: CASRRTLGQGEKLFF. The CDR3 nucleotides are TGTGCCAGCAGACGAACGTTGGGACAGGGGGAAAAACTGTTTTTT.

The chain couples TRBV6-6 to TRBJ2-7; 7 bases align to TRBD2. The germline V gene has CDR1 MNHNY and CDR2 SVGAGI (reference sequence). J was trimmed by 1 base and V by 4 bases; bases with no gene match: 1. This CDR3 is built from 13 residues. CDR3 DNA sequence: TGTGCCAGCAGTTCCGGGGGGTCCTACGAGCAGTACTTC. Translation: CASSSGGSYEQYF.

This clone was counted only a few times. This chain joins TRBV28 and TRBJ2-4, with D perhaps TRBD1 (5 bases). The CDR3 covers 11 residues. Germline loops: CDR1 MDHEN, CDR2 SYDVKM. Trimming removed 5 bases at V and 12 bases at J, with 11 bases between. The DNA for the CDR3 is TGTGCCAGCAGTCTTTCCCAGGGTCAGTACTTC. Its protein is CASSLSQGQYF.

The rearrangement links TRBV6-6 to TRBJ1-1; 7 bases line up with TRBD1. With V trimmed by 2 bases and J by 8 bases, 2 bases remained unmatched. This CDR3 has 12 residues. Germline assignment: CDR1 MNHNY and CDR2 SVGAGI (reference sequence). The CDR3 coding sequence is TGTGCCAGCAGTTACGTGGACAGGGAAGCTTTCTTT. Its translation is CASSYVDREAFF.

On this clone: One end of the junction varies from germline; a read error may be responsible. The genes are TRBV5-1 and TRBJ2-7; 9 bases align to TRBD1. The CDR3 spans 15 residues. Germline V gene lookup returns CDR1 SGHRS and CDR2 YFSETQ. The CDR3 nucleotides are TGCGCCAGCAGCTTGGGCGGGACAGGGAGCTACGAGCGGTACTTC. Protein product: CASSLGGTGSYERYF.

This chain uses TRBV6-5 with TRBJ1-2; unclear D gene. The V end lost 0 bases, the J end lost 2 bases, and 7 bases lay between the germline ends. This CDR3 has 14 amino acids. The germline CDR1 and CDR2 sequences are MNHEY and SVGAGI. CDR3 loop: CASSYSRGNYGYTF. The CDR3 coding sequence is TGTGCCAGCAGTTACTCGAGAGGGAACTATGGCTACACCTTC.

CDR3 sequence: CASRPATGENSPLHF. CDR3 coding DNA: TGTGCCAGCAGGCCTGCCACAGGGGAAAATTCACCCCTCCACTTT. This rearrangement joins TRBV7-2 to TRBJ1-6; 7 bases agree with TRBD1. CDR1 is SGHTA, CDR2 FQGNSA, per germline. Losses at the gene ends were 6 bases for V and 7 bases for J; bases not matched to a gene: 9. This CDR3 is built from 15 residues. Based on the CDR3 plus reference TRBV7-2 and TRBJ1-6, the full variable domain is GAGVSQSPSNKVTEKGKDVELRCDPISGHTALYWYRQSLGQGLEFLIYFQGNSAPDKSGLPSDRFSAERTGGSVSTLTIQRTQQEDSAVYLCASRPATGENSPLHFGNGTRLTVT.

This chain joins TRBV5-1 and TRBJ2-3, with 7 nucleotides matching TRBD2. The J segment lost 4 bases and the V segment lost 7 bases, leaving 3 bases of the junction unmatched. Germline CDR1 and CDR2: SGHRS and YFSETQ. The CDR3 is made up of 12 amino acids. Here the CDR3 reads CASFLAADTQYF. The CDR3 DNA is TGCGCCAGCTTCCTAGCGGCAGATACGCAGTATTTT.

The J gene is TRBJ2-7, the V gene TRBV5-1, with TRBD2 matching over 8 bases. V was pared by 5 bases and J by 5 bases, with 12 bases of the junction left unmatched. Germline V lookup: CDR1 SGHRS, CDR2 YFSETQ. This CDR3 is built from 15 residues. The CDR3: CASRQRAGEENEQYF. CDR3 bases: TGCGCCAGCAGGCAGAGAGCGGGAGAAGAAAACGAGCAGTACTTC.